This T cell receptor (beta chain) emerged from a study of shared clonotypes between healthy human individuals. Study-wide background: The cohort had a couple of women and a few men, ages 18 to 49.

With 5 bases removed from V and 10 bases from J, the gap between germline ends came to 9 bases. CDR3 length equals 12 residues. CDR1 and CDR2 (germline): MDHEN, SYDVKM. To note about this clone: Its specificity is unknown.

Findings and caveats of the study: Investigators collected only blood, and repertoires in tissues likely differ.

Per the study methods: Junction-only sequences without quality scores came from ImmunoSEQ, so filtering differed. TCRdb's copy holds only in-frame clones and misses some; the assay was immunoSEQ multiplex PCR. The D gene and trimming were derived from the DNA, and the V and J assignments and clone size from that table. The sample lists 100,000 or so clones; around half were seen once. The J gene is TRBJ1-6, the V gene TRBV28; D is undetermined. The specimen was PBMCs. The receptor's source is a middle-aged woman in good health. Some clones in this sample may be carry-over from other donors' samples. CDR3 DNA sequence: TGTGCCAGCAGTGCCGGCGAGTCACCCCTCCACTTT. Translated: CASSAGESPLHF.